The entry below describes one T cell receptor (beta chain). The specificity of this receptor is unknown. One base away there is no much larger clone; base qualities are not given. The data were taken from a study of regulatory T cells in long-lasting Graves disease (dated by TCRdb to 2020 to 2023). A note on the overall study: To count as having persistent Graves' disease, a patient had to have received antithyroid drug treatment for over 5 years with TSH receptor autoantibodies remaining persistently positive. This study used TCR sequencing and RNA sequencing of peripheral blood to compare persistent Graves' disease patients against newly diagnosed Graves' disease patients. The study was conducted in China and was registered as a clinical trial. A total of about 35 samples underwent TCR sequencing: roughly 13 from persistent and around 20 from newly diagnosed Graves' disease patients. In the clinical cohort, patients with persistent Graves' disease had used antithyroid drugs for an average of roughly ten years.

From the cysteine up to the phenylalanine, the CDR3 has a length of 15 residues. The entry retains the CDR3 DNA only, 45 bases that are in frame from base 1. V and J are truncated by 6 bases and 1 base respectively, leaving an intervening sequence of 13 bases. For CDR1 and CDR2, the germline V gene (reference sequence) lists LNHNV and YYDKDF. Explained via the paper, the time point label denotes: persistent/refractory GD, antithyroid drugs over 5 years with positive TRAb. For both TCR sequencing and RNA sequencing, RNA was extracted from PBMCs using TRIzol. Graves' disease was diagnosed according to American Thyroid Association guidelines. Recruitment of patients was carried out at an endocrinology department in Xi'an, China. From each patient, around 9 milliliters of peripheral blood was collected into an EDTA anticoagulant tube. PBMCs were isolated by Ficoll Paque Plus density gradient separation without further T cell sorting. RNA quality was checked with an Agilent 2100 Bioanalyzer and agarose gel, and concentration with a NanoDrop 2000.

Library preparation used multiplex PCR. Sequencing was performed on an Illumina HiSeq 4000. To build TCR beta libraries, CDR3 regions were amplified by Arm-PCR using iRepertoire HTBI primers. Gel purification was performed on PCR products prior to sequencing. From the authors' description of their analysis: Across samples, fewer than 70 TRBV and 14 TRBJ segments were identified and used for gene usage analysis of CDR3 amino acid clonotypes. COPE and FqMerger were used to merge the filtered high-quality paired reads into contigs. Contigs were aligned with BLAST to IMGT TRBV, TRBD and TRBJ reference genes, and CDR3 was defined per IMGT. Any clonotype with a frequency above 0.1% was counted as a highly expanded clone. Repertoire diversity was measured by Shannon entropy, and V-J evenness by the Gini coefficient. Clonotypes shared by more than one individual were considered public. TCRdb cleaned the public reads at Q25 with fastp, built clones with MiXCR and kept in-frame beta chains. Rows with a matching CDR3 protein are joined into one entry that keeps the most common DNA and genes. These V and J calls rely on TCRdb rather than the paper's analysis. The sample table holds around 450,000 distinct CDR3 sequences, of which 20% to 25% were seen once. The ten most abundant clones make up over 6% of the sample.

Findings and caveats that apply to the study as a whole: The authors noted that the small sample size was a limitation that may lower accuracy. Compared with newly diagnosed patients, patients with persistent Graves' disease had lower TCR Shannon entropy and fewer highly expanded clones, which suggests clonal expansion. Persistent disease showed preferential use of TRBV28, TRBJ1-2 and TRBJ2-5, whereas newly diagnosed disease favored TRBV20-1 and TRBJ2-1. Sequencing and analysis were limited to the TCR beta chain. A larger number of public clonotypes was shared among persistent patients (fewer than 3,000) than among newly diagnosed patients (approximately 1,000). The study examined only peripheral blood because the primary lesion, thyroid tissue, could not be accessed.

This clonotype was sampled from a female donor with Graves disease. Source: peripheral blood mononuclear cells (PBMCs), taken when the disease was refractory, from a patient treated with antithyroid drugs. The rearranged chain carries TRBV15 and TRBJ2-1, with the D gene not confidently named. The sequenced DNA is TGTGCCACCAGGGATGTGGCGCTATCCTACAATGAGCAGTTCTTC. Its translation is CATRDVALSYNEQFF. With the rest looked up from the reference TRBV15 and TRBJ2-1 genes rather than sequenced, the full variable domain is DAMVIQNPRYQVTQFGKPVTLSCSQTLNHNVMYWYQQKSSQAPKLLFHYYDKDFNNEADTPDNFQSRRPNTSFCFLDIRSPGLGDTAMYLCATRDVALSYNEQFFGPGTRLTVL.